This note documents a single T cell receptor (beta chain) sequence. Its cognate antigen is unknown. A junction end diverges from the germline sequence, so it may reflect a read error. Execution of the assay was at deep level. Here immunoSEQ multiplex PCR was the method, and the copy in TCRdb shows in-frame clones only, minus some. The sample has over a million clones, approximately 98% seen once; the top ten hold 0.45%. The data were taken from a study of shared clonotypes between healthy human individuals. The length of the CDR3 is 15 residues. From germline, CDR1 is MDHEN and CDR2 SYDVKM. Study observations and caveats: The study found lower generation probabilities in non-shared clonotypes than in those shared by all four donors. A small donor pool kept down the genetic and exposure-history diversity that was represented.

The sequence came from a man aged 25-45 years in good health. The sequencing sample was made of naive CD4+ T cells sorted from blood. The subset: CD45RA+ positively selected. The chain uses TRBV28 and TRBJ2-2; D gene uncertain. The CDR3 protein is CASRGGARNAGELFF. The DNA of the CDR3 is TGTGCCAGCAGGGGCGGCGCTAGGAACGCCGGGGAGCTGTTTTTT.